This T cell receptor beta chain originates from a study of CD8 T cells in ankylosing spondylitis. Study-wide findings and caveats: With a CD8+ phenotype, disease-linked clones were relatively rare in peripheral blood.

Making use of molecular barcodes, quantitative 5'-RACE generated TCR beta libraries. One entry per CDR3 protein results from TCRdb running MiXCR on the 5' RACE reads. The sample lists 250,000 to 350,000 distinct CDR3 sequences, 15% to 20% occurring once. Trimming cost V 4 bases and J 0 bases, with 8 bases left between them. Germline V gives CDR1 WNHNN, CDR2 SYGVQD (reference sequence). The CDR3 has 14 residues. Comments on this clonotype: Its antigen is unknown.

The chain recombines TRBV10-1 with TRBJ2-3; the D gene is possibly TRBD2 (5 bases). This TCR was recovered from a male donor with ankylosing spondylitis or in good health (not recorded which). What was sequenced was blood, either unsorted or a sorted T cell fraction (not recorded which). This chain's CDR3 is CASSAERSTDTQYF. The CDR3 DNA reads as TGCGCCAGCAGTGCCGAGCGGAGCACAGATACGCAGTATTTT.